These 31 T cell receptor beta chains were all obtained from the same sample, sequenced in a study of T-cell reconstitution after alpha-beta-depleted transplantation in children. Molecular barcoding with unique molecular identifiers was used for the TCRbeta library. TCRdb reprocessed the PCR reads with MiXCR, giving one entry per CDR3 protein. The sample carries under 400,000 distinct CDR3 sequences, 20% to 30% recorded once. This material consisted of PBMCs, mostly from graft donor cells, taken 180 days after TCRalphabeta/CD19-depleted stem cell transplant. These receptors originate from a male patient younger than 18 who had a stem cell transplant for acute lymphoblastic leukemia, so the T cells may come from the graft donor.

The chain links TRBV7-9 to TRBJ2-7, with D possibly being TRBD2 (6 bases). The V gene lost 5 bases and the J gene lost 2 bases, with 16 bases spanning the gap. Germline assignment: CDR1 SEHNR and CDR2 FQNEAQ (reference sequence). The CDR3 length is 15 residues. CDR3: CASSLRKGLAYEQYF. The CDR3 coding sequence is TGTGCCAGCAGCCTCCGGAAGGGACTGGCCTACGAGCAGTACTTC.

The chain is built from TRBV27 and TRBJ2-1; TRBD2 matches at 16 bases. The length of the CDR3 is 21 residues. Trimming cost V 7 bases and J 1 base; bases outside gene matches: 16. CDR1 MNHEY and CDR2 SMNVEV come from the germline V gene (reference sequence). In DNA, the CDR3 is TGTGCCAGCAACCCCCTCGGTATGGGACTAGCGGGAGGGAGGTCCTACAATGAGCAGTTCTTC. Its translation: CASNPLGMGLAGGRSYNEQFF.

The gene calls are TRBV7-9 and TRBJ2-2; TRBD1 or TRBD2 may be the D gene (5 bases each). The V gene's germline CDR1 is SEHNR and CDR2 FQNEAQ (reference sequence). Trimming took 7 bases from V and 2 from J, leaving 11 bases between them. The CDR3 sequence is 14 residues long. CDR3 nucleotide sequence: TGTGCCAGCAAGGGACCTAATAACACCGGGGAGCTGTTTTTT. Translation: CASKGPNNTGELFF. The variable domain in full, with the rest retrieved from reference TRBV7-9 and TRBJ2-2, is DTGVSQNPRHKITKRGQNVTFRCDPISEHNRLYWYRQTLGQGPEFLTYFQNEAQLEKSRLLSDRFSAERPKGSFSTLEIQRTEQGDSAMYLCASKGPNNTGELFFGEGSRLTVL.

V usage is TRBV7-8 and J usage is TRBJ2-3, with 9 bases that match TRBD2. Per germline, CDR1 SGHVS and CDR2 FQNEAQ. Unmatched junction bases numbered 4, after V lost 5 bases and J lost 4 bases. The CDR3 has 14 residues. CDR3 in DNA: TGTGCCAGCAGCCTTAGCGGGAGATCAGATACGCAGTATTTT. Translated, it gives CASSLSGRSDTQYF. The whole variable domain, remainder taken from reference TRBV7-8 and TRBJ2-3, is GAGVSQSPRYKVAKRGQDVALRCDPISGHVSLFWYQQALGQGPEFLTYFQNEAQLDKSGLPSDRFFAERPEGSVSTLKIQRTQQEDSAVYLCASSLSGRSDTQYFGPGTRLTVL.

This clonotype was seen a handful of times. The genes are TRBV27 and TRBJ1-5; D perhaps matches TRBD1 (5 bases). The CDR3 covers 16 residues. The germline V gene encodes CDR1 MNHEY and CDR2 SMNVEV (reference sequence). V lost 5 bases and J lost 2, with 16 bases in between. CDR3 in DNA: TGTGCCAGCAGTGGGGGAATATTATATGGCAATCAGCCCCAGCATTTT. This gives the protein CASSGGILYGNQPQHF.

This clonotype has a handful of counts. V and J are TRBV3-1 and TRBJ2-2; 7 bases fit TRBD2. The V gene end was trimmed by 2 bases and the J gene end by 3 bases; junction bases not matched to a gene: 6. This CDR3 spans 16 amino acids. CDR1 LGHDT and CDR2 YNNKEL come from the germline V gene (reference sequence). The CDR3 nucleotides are TGTGCCAGCAGCCAACTGGGAGGGGCCTACACCGGGGAGCTGTTTTTT. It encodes CASSQLGGAYTGELFF.

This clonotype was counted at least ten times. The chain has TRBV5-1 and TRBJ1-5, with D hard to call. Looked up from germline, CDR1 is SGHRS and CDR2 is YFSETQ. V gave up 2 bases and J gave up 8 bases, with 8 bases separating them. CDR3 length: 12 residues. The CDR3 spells CASSFPGEPQHF. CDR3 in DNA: TGCGCCAGCAGCTTCCCGGGAGAGCCCCAGCATTTT.

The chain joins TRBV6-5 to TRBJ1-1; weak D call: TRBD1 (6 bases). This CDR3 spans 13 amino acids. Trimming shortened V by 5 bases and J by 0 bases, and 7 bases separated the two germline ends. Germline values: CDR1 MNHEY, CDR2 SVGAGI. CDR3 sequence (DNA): TGTGCCAGCAGTAGGGGGATGAACACTGAAGCTTTCTTT. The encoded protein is CASSRGMNTEAFF.

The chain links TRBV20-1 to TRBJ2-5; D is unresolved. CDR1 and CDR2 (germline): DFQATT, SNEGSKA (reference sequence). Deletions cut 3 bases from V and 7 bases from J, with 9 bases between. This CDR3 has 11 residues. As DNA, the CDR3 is TGCAGTGCTAGTGAAAGTGGGACCCAGTACTTC. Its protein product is CSASESGTQYF.

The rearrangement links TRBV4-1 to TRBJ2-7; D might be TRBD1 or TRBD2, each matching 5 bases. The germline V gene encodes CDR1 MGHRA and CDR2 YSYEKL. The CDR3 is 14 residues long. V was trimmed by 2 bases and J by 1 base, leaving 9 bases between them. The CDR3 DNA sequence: TGCGCCAGCAGCCAATCCGAGGGGTCCTACGAGCAGTACTTC. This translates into CASSQSEGSYEQYF.

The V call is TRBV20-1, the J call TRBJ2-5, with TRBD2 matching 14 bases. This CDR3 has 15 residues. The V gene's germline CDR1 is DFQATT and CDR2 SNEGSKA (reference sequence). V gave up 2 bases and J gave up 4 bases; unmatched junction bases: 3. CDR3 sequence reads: CSARSGTSGRETQYF. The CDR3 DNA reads TGCAGTGCTAGATCCGGGACTAGCGGGAGAGAGACCCAGTACTTC.

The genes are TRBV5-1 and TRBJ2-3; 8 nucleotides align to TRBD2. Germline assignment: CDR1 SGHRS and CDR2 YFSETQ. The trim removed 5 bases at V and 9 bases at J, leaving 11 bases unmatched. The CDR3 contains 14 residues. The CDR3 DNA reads TGCGCCAGCAGGGAAATAGCGGGGACCGGGACGCAGTATTTT. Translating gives CASREIAGTGTQYF. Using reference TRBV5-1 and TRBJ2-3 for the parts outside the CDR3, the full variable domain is KAGVTQTPRYLIKTRGQQVTLSCSPISGHRSVSWYQQTPGQGLQFLFEYFSETQRNKGNFPGRFSGRQFSNSRSEMNVSTLELGDSALYLCASREIAGTGTQYFGPGTRLTVL.

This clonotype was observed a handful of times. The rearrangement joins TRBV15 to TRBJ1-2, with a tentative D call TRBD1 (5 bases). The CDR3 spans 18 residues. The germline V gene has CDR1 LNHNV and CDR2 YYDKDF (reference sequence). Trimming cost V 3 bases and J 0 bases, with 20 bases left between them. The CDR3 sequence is CATSRAGATSPSNYGYTF. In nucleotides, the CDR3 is TGTGCCACCAGCAGGGCCGGGGCGACTTCTCCTTCTAACTATGGCTACACCTTC.

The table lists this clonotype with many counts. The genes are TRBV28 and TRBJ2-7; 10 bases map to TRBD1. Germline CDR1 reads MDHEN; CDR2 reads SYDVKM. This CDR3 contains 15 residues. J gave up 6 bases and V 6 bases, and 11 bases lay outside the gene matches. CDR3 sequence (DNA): TGTGCCAGCAGCAATCCGGGACAGGGGTCCGGCGAGCAGTACTTC. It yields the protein CASSNPGQGSGEQYF.

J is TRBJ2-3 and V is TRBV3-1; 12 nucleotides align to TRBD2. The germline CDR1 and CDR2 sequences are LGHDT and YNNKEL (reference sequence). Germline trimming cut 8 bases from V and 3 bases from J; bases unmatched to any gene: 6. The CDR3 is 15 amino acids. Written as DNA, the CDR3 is TGTGCCAGCTCTGGACTAGCGGGACATACAGATACGCAGTATTTT. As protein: CASSGLAGHTDTQYF.

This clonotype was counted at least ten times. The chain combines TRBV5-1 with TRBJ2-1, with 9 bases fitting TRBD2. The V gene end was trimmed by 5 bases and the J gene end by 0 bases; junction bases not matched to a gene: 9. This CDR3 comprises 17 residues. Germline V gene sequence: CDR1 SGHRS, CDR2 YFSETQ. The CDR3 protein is CASSRASGKSSYNEQFF. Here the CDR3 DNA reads TGCGCCAGCAGTAGGGCTAGCGGGAAGAGCTCCTACAATGAGCAGTTCTTC.

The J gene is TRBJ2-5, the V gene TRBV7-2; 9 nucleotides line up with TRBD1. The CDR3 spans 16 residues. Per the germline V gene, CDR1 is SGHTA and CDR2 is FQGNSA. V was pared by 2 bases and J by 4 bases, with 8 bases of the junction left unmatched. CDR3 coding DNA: TGTGCCAGCAGCTTAATGATGGGACAGGGTGGAGAGACCCAGTACTTC. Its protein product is CASSLMMGQGGETQYF. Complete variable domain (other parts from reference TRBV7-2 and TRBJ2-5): GAGVSQSPSNKVTEKGKDVELRCDPISGHTALYWYRQSLGQGLEFLIYFQGNSAPDKSGLPSDRFSAERTGGSVSTLTIQRTQQEDSAVYLCASSLMMGQGGETQYFGPGTRLLVL.

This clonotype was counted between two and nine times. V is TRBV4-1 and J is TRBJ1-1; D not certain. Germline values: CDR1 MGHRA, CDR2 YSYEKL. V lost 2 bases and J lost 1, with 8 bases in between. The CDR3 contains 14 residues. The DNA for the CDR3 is TGCGCCAGCAGCCAAAACGCAGGGAACACTGAAGCTTTCTTT. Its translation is CASSQNAGNTEAFF.

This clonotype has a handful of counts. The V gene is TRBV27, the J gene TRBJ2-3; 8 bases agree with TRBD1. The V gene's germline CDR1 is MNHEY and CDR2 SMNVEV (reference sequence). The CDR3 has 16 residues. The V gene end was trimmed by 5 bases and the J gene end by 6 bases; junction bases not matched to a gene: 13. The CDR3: CASSQRTGSSADTQYF. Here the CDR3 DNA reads TGTGCCAGCAGTCAGAGGACAGGGAGTAGTGCTGATACGCAGTATTTT.

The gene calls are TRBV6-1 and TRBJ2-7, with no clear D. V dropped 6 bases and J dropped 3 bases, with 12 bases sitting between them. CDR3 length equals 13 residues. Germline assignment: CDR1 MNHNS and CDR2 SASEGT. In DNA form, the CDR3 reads TGTGCCAGCAGCCCCGCGGATATCTACGAGCAGTACTTC. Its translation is CASSPADIYEQYF.

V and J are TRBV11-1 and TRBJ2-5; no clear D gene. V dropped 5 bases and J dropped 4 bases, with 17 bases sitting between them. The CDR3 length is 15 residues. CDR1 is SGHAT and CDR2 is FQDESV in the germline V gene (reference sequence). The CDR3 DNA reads TGTGCCAGCAGCCGCGCAGGTCTGGGCCCAGAGACCCAGTACTTC. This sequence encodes CASSRAGLGPETQYF.

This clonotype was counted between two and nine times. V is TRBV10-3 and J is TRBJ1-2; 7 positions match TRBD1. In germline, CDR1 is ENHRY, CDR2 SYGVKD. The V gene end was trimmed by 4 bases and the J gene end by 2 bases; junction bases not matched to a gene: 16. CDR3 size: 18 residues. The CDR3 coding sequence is TGTGCCATCAGTGGATCTGGACAGGAAGTCCTAGACAACTATGGCTACACCTTC. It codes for CAISGSGQEVLDNYGYTF.

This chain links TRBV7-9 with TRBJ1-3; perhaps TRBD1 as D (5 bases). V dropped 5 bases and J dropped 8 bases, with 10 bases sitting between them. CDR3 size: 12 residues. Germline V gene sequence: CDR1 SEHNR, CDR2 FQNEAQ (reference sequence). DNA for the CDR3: TGTGCCAGCAGCCCCATAGGGGACACCATATATTTT. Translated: CASSPIGDTIYF.

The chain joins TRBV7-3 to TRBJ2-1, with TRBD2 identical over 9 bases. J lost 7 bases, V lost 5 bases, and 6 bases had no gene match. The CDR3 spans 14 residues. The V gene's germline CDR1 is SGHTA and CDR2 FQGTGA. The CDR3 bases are TGTGCCAGCAGCGCCGGACTAGCGAGGAATGAGCAGTTCTTC. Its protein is CASSAGLARNEQFF.

The chain's CDR3 is CASSYSKASGSVNEQFF. The CDR3 coding sequence is TGTGCCAGCAGTTACTCGAAGGCTAGCGGGAGCGTCAATGAGCAGTTCTTC. The chain is built from TRBV6-5 and TRBJ2-1; TRBD2 matches 10 bases. Germline lookup yields CDR1 MNHEY and CDR2 SVGAGI. The V gene end was trimmed by 0 bases and the J gene end by 6 bases; junction bases not matched to a gene: 8. The CDR3 spans 17 residues.

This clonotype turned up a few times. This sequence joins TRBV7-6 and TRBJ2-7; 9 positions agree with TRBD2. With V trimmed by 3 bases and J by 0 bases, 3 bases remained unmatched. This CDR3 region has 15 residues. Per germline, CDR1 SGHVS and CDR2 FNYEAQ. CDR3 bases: TGTGCCAGCAGCTTGATTAGCGGGAGCTCCTACGAGCAGTACTTC. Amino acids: CASSLISGSSYEQYF.

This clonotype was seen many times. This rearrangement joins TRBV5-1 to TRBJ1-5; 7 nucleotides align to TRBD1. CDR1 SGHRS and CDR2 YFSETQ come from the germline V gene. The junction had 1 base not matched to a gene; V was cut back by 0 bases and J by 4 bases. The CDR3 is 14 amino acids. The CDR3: CASSLGRGNQPQHF. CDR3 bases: TGCGCCAGCAGCTTGGGCAGGGGGAATCAGCCCCAGCATTTT.

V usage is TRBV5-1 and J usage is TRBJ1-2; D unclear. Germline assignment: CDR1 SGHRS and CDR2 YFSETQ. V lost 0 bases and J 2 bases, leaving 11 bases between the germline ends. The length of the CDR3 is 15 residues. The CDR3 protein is CASSLGEGSNYGYTF. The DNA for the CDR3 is TGCGCCAGCAGCTTGGGAGAGGGAAGCAACTATGGCTACACCTTC.

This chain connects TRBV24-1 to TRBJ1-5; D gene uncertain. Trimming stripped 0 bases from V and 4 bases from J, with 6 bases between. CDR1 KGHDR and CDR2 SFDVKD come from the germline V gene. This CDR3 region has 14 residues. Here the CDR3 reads CATSDLVRNQPQHF. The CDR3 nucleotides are TGTGCCACCAGTGATTTGGTCAGGAATCAGCCCCAGCATTTT.

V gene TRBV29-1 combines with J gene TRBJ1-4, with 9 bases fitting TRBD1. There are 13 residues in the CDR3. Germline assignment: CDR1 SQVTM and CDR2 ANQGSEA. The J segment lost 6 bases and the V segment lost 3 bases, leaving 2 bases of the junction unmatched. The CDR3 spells CSVDGDRDEKLFF. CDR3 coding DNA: TGCAGCGTTGACGGGGACAGGGATGAAAAACTGTTTTTT.

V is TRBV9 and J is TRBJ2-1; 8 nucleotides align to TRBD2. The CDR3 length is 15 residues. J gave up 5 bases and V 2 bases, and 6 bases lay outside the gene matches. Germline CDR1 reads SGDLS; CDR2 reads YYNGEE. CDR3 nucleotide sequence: TGTGCCAGCAGCGTTAGCGGGACACCTAACAATGAGCAGTTCTTC. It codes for CASSVSGTPNNEQFF. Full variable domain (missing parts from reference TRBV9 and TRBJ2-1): DSGVTQTPKHLITATGQRVTLRCSPRSGDLSVYWYQQSLDQGLQFLIQYYNGEERAKGNILERFSAQQFPDLHSELNLSSLELGDSALYFCASSVSGTPNNEQFFGPGTRLTVL.